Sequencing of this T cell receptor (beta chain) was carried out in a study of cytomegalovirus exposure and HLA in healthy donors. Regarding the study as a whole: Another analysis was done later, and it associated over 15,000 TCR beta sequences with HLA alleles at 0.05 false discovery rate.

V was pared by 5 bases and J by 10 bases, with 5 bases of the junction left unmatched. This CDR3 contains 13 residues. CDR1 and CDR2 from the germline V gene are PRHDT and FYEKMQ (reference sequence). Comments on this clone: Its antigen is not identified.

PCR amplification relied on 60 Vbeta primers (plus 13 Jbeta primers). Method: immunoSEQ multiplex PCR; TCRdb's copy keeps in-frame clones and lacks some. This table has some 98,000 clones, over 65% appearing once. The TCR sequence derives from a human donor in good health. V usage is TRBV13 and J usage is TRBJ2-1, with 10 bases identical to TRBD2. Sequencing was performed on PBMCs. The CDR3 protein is CASSGLAGAEQFF. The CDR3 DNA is TGTGCCAGCAGCGGGCTAGCGGGAGCGGAGCAGTTCTTC.